This T cell receptor beta chain emerged from a study of cytomegalovirus exposure and HLA in healthy donors. Study-level findings and limits: A later analysis reported that several of the most significant clusters appeared to be linked to common viral pathogens, among them Epstein-Barr virus. Clonal expansion, a later analysis showed, was greater in HLA-associated TCR beta chains than in equally common others.

60 Vbeta and 13 Jbeta primers were used in PCR. Measured with immunoSEQ multiplex PCR; TCRdb has only the in-frame clones, and not every one. Here the sample spans roughly 170,000 clones, roughly 70% being singletons. As concerns this clone: Its antigen is not identified.

J was trimmed by 3 bases and V by 8 bases; bases with no gene match: 13. This CDR3 region has 16 residues. The germline V gene encodes CDR1 KGHSH and CDR2 LQKENI. V usage is TRBV18 and J usage is TRBJ1-1; 9 bases align to TRBD1. This TCR derives from a girl aged 10-17 years in good health and CMV-seronegative. The specimen was PBMCs. CDR3 sequence (DNA): TGTGCCAGCCGTTCGGACAGGGGACGTGGGTACACTGAAGCTTTCTTT. Protein sequence: CASRSDRGRGYTEAFF.